This T cell receptor (beta chain) was recorded in a study of blood T cell repertoires in COVID-19. Authors' processing steps: From reference gene primer amplification, estimates of nucleated cell counts were derived. Data came from immunoSEQ multiplex PCR; TCRdb stores just in-frame clones and leaves some out. D and trimming come from the DNA, and the V and J calls and clone size come from that table. The data hold approximately 190,000 clones, with 85% to 90% observed a single time. V shed 4 bases, J shed 7 bases, and the junction held 7 bases outside the gene matches. Germline-derived CDR1 and CDR2 are LGHDT and YNNKEL (reference sequence). The CDR3 length is 14 residues.

The sequenced material came from peripheral blood. The V gene is TRBV3-1 (or the pseudogene TRBV3-2), the J gene TRBJ2-5; 9 nucleotides agree with TRBD1. The clonotype comes from a man at least 80 years old with acute or convalescent COVID-19. This CDR3 is CASSPTGGFGTQYF. The CDR3 DNA sequence: TGTGCCAGCAGCCCAACAGGGGGCTTCGGGACCCAGTACTTC.